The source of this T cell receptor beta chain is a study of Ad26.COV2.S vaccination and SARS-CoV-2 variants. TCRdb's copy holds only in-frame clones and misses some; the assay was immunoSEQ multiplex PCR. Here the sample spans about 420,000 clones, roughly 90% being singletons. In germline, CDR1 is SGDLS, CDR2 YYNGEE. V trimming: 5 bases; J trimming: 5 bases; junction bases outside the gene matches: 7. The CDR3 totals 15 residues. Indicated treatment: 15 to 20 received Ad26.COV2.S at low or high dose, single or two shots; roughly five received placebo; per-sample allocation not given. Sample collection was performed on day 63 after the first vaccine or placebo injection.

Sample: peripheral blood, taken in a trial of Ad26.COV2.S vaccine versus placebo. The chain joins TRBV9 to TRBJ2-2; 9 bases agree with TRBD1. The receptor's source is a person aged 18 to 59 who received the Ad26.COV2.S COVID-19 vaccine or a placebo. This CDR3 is CASSTTGGRTGELFF. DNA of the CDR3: TGTGCCAGCAGTACGACAGGGGGACGGACCGGGGAGCTGTTTTTT.